This T cell receptor (beta chain) was sequenced in a study of T cells in Graves' hyperthyroidism and ophthalmopathy (dated by TCRdb to between 2017 and 2020). Regarding the complete study: Peripheral blood was collected at initial diagnosis, before any treatment. TCR V-J signatures able to tell the groups apart were searched for in a discovery cohort of 100 or so patients, of whom more than 40 had Graves' ophthalmopathy and 57 had stable Graves' hyperthyroidism. Whether ophthalmopathy could be predicted prospectively was tested in an independent validation cohort made up of about 20 hyperthyroidism patients plus 17 patients who later progressed to ophthalmopathy. For training and testing, the 100 or so patients in the discovery cohort were randomly divided in a 7:3 ratio. In addition, the study compared T-cell repertoires in thyroid tissue and in blood from over 5 Graves' hyperthyroidism patients. Once sampling was done, hyperthyroidism patients were given methimazole at a starting dose of 30 mg daily, whereas ophthalmopathy patients were given high-dose intravenous methylprednisolone. The paper describes TCR Vbeta CDR3 sequencing of 135 peripheral blood samples, made up of 43 ophthalmopathy patients, roughly 80 hyperthyroidism patients and about 17 progressor patients. The research as a whole found: Most expanded thyroid clonotypes (frequency above 0.001) were also found in blood, which suggests that blood repertoires may mirror thyroid immune responses. In validation, progression to ophthalmopathy was predicted by the model with around 71% sensitivity and roughly 76% specificity, a median of about 6.8 months before onset. Ophthalmopathy was separated from stable hyperthyroidism by a 13 V-J signature model, with around 88% sensitivity and 81% to 82% specificity obtained in cross-validation and 80%/75% obtained in testing. No statistical method was used to set the sample size in advance, and investigators knew the group allocation.

TCR beta CDR3 regions were amplified from RNA transcripts. The first round of RT-PCR for the TCR CDR3 was performed with the HTBI primer set and the Qiagen OneStep RT-PCR kit. The libraries were constructed in a second round of multiplex PCR and then size-selected and purified. Sequencing of the libraries was done on an Illumina HiSeq2000 using paired-end 100 bp reads. Per the authors' processing: SOAPnuke was used to process the raw data, throwing out any read that contained adapters or uncalled bases, had a mean Phred below 15, or lacked an exact constant-primer or identifier match. COPE v1.2.5 was used to merge the high-quality paired reads, and each unique nucleotide sequence was defined as a clonotype. Clonotypes were aligned to IMGT TRBV, TRBD and TRBJ reference segments using MiTCR v1.1. The analysis was restricted to V-J combinations with a frequency above 0.0001, which together covered roughly 99% of the repertoires. A TCS score was defined as the ratio of F50 (clonal expansion) to E x V (chaos), with BLOSUM62-based TCRdist applied between CDR3 peptides within each V-J. Welch's t-statistics and random forest reduced roughly 500 V-J features to under 15, which were used in a naive Bayes classifier (R e1071). TCRdb itself trimmed the public reads at Q25 with fastp, ran MiXCR and retained productive beta chains. Duplicate CDR3 protein sequences are folded into a single record with the most common DNA and genes. The V and J calls and clone size come from TCRdb's table, not from the authors' own analysis. The sample has about 620,000 distinct CDR3 sequences on record, roughly 15% of them singletons. Jointly, the top ten make up approximately 3.9% of the sample.

There are a few counts of this clonotype. Its binding antigen is unknown. The input lacks base qualities; no much larger clone sits a single base away. CDR1 and CDR2 (MNHNS, SASEGT) derive from the germline V gene. Trimming removed 7 bases from V and 4 bases from J, leaving 16 bases between the germline ends. From its cysteine to its phenylalanine, the CDR3 spans 14 amino acids. Only the CDR3 portion is preserved as DNA: 42 bases, with reading frame beginning at the first base. A patient counted as having stable Graves' hyperthyroidism if no progression to ophthalmopathy occurred over 18 months of follow-up. Hyperthyroidism patients were newly diagnosed, had a disease duration of under 2 months, and were aged 18 to 65 years. Exclusion was applied to patients with uncontrolled infections, other autoimmune diseases, pregnancy or lactation. Diagnoses relied on clinical symptoms, serum thyroxine and TRAb, thyroid ultrasound and orbital computed tomography. PBMCs were separated from under 11 ml of fresh peripheral blood using Ficoll-Paque density gradient centrifugation. Total RNA was extracted using Trizol reagent, and RNA quality was assessed on an Agilent 2100 Bioanalyzer.

The TCR sequence derives from a woman between 25 and 40 years old with Graves' hyperthyroidism. Sequencing was performed on blood. This sequence uses TRBV6-1 and TRBJ1-2, and TRBD1 may be the D gene, going by 6 matching bases. The CDR3 sequence is CASTGGPEFYGYTF. The DNA reads as follows: TGTGCCAGCACCGGGGGGCCCGAATTCTATGGCTACACCTTC.